Given below is one T cell receptor beta chain in context. The antigen is undetermined. CDR1 is SNHLY and CDR2 is FYNNEI in the germline V gene. Trimming left V 1 base short and J 6 bases short, with 22 bases between. The CDR3 spans 18 residues. This entry comes from a study of breast tumors, draining lymph nodes, adjacent tissues. Whole-study findings and limits: That most tumor T cells come from lymph nodes remained unproven.

MiXCR, run by TCRdb on the multiplex PCR reads, gives a single entry per CDR3 protein. The data show 200,000 or so distinct CDR3 sequences, with roughly 31% seen just once and approximately 4.3% held by the top ten. Axillary draining lymph nodes of breast cancer patients supplied the node samples. The sequence derives from a female donor with breast cancer. Some clones in this sample may be carry-over from other donors' samples. Sequenced: axillary lymph node tissue. This chain links TRBV2 with TRBJ1-5; TRBD1 might be the D (5 bases). As DNA, the CDR3 is TGTGCCAGCAGTGAAGGGATAGCGGGCGGGGGGATCGGTCAGCCCCAGCATTTT. It specifies CASSEGIAGGGIGQPQHF.